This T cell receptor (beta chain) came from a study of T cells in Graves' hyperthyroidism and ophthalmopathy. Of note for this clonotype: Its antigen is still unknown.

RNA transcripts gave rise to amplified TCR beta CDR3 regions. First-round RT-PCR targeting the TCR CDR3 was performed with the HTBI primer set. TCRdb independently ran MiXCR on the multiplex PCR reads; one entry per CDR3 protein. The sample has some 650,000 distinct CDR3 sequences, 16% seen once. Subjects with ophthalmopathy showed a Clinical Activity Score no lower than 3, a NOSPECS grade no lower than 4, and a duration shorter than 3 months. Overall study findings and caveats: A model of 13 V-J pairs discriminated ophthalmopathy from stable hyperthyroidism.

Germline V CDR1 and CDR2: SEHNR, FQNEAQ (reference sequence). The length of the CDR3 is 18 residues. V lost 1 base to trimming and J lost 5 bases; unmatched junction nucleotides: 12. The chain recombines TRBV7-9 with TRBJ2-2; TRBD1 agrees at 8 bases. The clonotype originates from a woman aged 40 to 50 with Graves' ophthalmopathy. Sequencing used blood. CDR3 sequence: CASSLGDIDRGWTGELFF. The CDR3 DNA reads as TGTGCCAGCAGCTTAGGCGACATCGACAGGGGATGGACCGGGGAGCTGTTTTTT.